This is a list of T cell receptor beta chains from one sample in a study of long-term antiretroviral therapy in people with HIV. Here immunoSEQ multiplex PCR was the method, and the copy in TCRdb shows in-frame clones only, minus some. The sample holds about 18,000 clones; 90% to 95% are singletons and the top ten take roughly 9%. The sample here was unsorted PBMCs, taken 3 years after starting antiretroviral therapy. These receptors originate from a man over 45 with HIV. The CDR3 runs from the conserved cysteine through the conserved F or W. A D gene is named only where the DNA matches it firmly. For some rows the clone size is stated as once, few or many, or as a class when expanded; others skip it.

J | length | V | D | size | DNA | CDR3
TRBJ1-5 | 15 | TRBV16 | NA | NA | TGTGCCAGCAGCCAATCGCCAGGTCCGGGGCAGCCCCAGCATTTT | CASSQSPGPGQPQHF
TRBJ2-3 | 13 | TRBV6-5 | NA | NA | TGTGCCAGCAGTTACTCGAGCACAGATACGCAGTATTTT | CASSYSSTDTQYF
TRBJ2-3 | 16 | TRBV4-3 | TRBD1 | NA | TGCGCCAGCAGCCCATCCCGGGACAGGGGTACAGATACGCAGTATTTT | CASSPSRDRGTDTQYF
TRBJ2-7 | 14 | TRBV11-2 | NA | NA | TGTGCCAGCAGCTTAGGAGTGACTGCCTACGAGCAGTACTTC | CASSLGVTAYEQYF
TRBJ1-1 | 14 | TRBV7-2 | NA | NA | TGTGCCAGCAGCGAAGCACAGGGAGCTCCTGAAGCTTTCTTT | CASSEAQGAPEAFF
TRBJ1-5 | 15 | TRBV4-1 | NA | NA | TGCGCCAGCAGCCAAATCGGGGGAGGGAATCAGCCCCAGCATTTT | CASSQIGGGNQPQHF
TRBJ2-7 | 14 | TRBV19 | NA | once | TGTGCCAGTAGTGTCGGTCCTATCGAATACGAGCAGTACTTC | CASSVGPIEYEQYF
TRBJ2-7 | 16 | TRBV4-3 | TRBD1 | NA | TGCGCCAGCAGCCAAGACCCGTGGACAGGGACTTACGAGCAGTACTTC | CASSQDPWTGTYEQYF
TRBJ2-5 | 17 | TRBV5-1 | TRBD1 | NA | TGCGCCAGCAGCTTGGCCCCCGGACAGGGGGCGAGTGAGACCCAGTACTTC | CASSLAPGQGASETQYF
TRBJ2-7 | 12 | TRBV29-1 | NA | NA | TGCAGCGTACTCAACGGACCCTACGAGCAGTACTTC | CSVLNGPYEQYF
TRBJ2-7 | 14 | TRBV6-6 | NA | NA | TGTGCCAGCAGTCGGCCTGAGGGCTCCTACGAGCAGTACTTC | CASSRPEGSYEQYF
TRBJ1-2 | 12 | TRBV5-6 | NA | NA | TGTGCCAGCAGCCCGGTTCGCGGTGGCTACACCTTC | CASSPVRGGYTF
TRBJ1-5 | 15 | TRBV19 | TRBD1 | NA | TGTGCCAGTAGGATCGGACAGGGACGGGATCAGCCCCAGCATTTT | CASRIGQGRDQPQHF
TRBJ1-3 | 16 | TRBV19 | NA | NA | TGTGCCAGTAGTTCACCGGGACGTTACTCTGGAAACACCATATATTTT | CASSSPGRYSGNTIYF
TRBJ2-3 | 16 | TRBV5-6 | TRBD2 | NA | TGTGCCAGCAGCTTGGTCCCAGCGGGGATTACGGATACGCAGTATTTT | CASSLVPAGITDTQYF
TRBJ1-4 | 13 | TRBV29-1 | NA | NA | TGCAGCGTTGATCCAGGGGAGGGTGAAAAACTGTTTTTT | CSVDPGEGEKLFF
TRBJ1-2 | 14 | TRBV5-5 | NA | NA | TGTGCCAGCAGCTCGGGGACGGTAAACTATGGCTACACCTTC | CASSSGTVNYGYTF
TRBJ1-4 | 18 | TRBV30 | NA | NA | TGTGCCTGGAGTGTACACGGGATGCGACGGACAACTAATGAAAAACTGTTTTTT | CAWSVHGMRRTTNEKLFF
TRBJ2-7 | 15 | TRBV27 | TRBD1 | NA | TGTGCCAGCAGCTGGCTCGGACAGGCGAACTACGAGCAGTACTTC | CASSWLGQANYEQYF
TRBJ1-3 | 10 | TRBV27 | NA | NA | TGTGCCAGGAGAGCTAACACCATATATTTT | CARRANTIYF
TRBJ2-7 | 16 | TRBV2 | TRBD2 | NA | TGTGCCAGCAGTGAAGAGGGACTAGAGGGTTACTACGAGCAGTACTTC | CASSEEGLEGYYEQYF
TRBJ1-1 | 14 | TRBV9 | TRBD1 | NA | TGTGCCAGCAGCCCGGGGACAGAGAACACTGAAGCTTTCTTT | CASSPGTENTEAFF
TRBJ2-7 | 14 | TRBV6-5 | NA | NA | TGTGCCAGCAGTCCCCAACTATATTTCTACGAGCAGTACTTC | CASSPQLYFYEQYF
TRBJ2-3 | 14 | TRBV7-6 | NA | NA | TGTGCCGGGAGGGGGGGCAACAGCACAGATACGCAGTATTTT | CAGRGGNSTDTQYF
TRBJ1-2 | 13 | TRBV2 | NA | once | TGTGCCAGCAGTGAAGCGCTACTCTATGGCTACACCTTC | CASSEALLYGYTF
TRBJ2-6 | 15 | TRBV6-5 | NA | NA | TGTGCCAGCACCCACCAGGGTTCAGGGGCCAACGTCCTGACTTTC | CASTHQGSGANVLTF
TRBJ2-2 | 21 | TRBV6-1 | TRBD1 | NA | TGTGCCAGCAGTGAAAGCTGGGCAGGGGGCTTTTCGAAGGCGAACACCGGGGAGCTGTTTTTT | CASSESWAGGFSKANTGELFF
TRBJ2-7 | 14 | TRBV18 | TRBD1 | NA | TGTGCCAGCTCACCCCGGACAGGGGGCTACGAGCAGTACTTC | CASSPRTGGYEQYF
TRBJ1-2 | 14 | TRBV9 | NA | NA | TGTGCCAGCAGCGTAGGATCCGGGAATTATGGCTACACCTTC | CASSVGSGNYGYTF
TRBJ1-5 | 13 | TRBV30 | NA | NA | TGTGCCTGGAGTGCTCAGGGTGGGCAGCCCCAGCATTTT | CAWSAQGGQPQHF
TRBJ2-2 | 15 | TRBV18 | TRBD1 | NA | TGTGCCAGCTCACCACAGGGGGCGGACACCGGGGAGCTGTTTTTT | CASSPQGADTGELFF
TRBJ2-5 | 15 | TRBV27 | NA | NA | TGTGCCAGCAGTCCTAGGAAGGGGCGCCAAGAGACCCAGTACTTC | CASSPRKGRQETQYF
TRBJ1-1 | 11 | TRBV7-2 | NA | NA | TGTGCCAGCAGCTTATACACTGAAGCTTTCTTT | CASSLYTEAFF
TRBJ2-3 | 14 | TRBV6-5 | TRBD2 | NA | TGTGCCAGCAGTTTAGCGGGGGGAGGAGATACGCAGTATTTT | CASSLAGGGDTQYF
TRBJ1-1 | 14 | TRBV5-5 | NA | NA | TGTGCCAGCAGCGCTTTGGTAACAGGCACTGAAGCTTTCTTT | CASSALVTGTEAFF
TRBJ2-3 | 15 | TRBV6-5 | NA | NA | TGTGCCAGCAGTCACAGGTCGCAGGGGTTAGATACGCAGTATTTT | CASSHRSQGLDTQYF
TRBJ1-6 | 14 | TRBV18 | TRBD1 | once | TGTGCCAGCTCAGAGACAGGGGACCATTCACCCCTCCACTTT | CASSETGDHSPLHF
TRBJ1-1 | 12 | TRBV30 | NA | NA | TGTGCCTGGAGTGTTTTCGGGGCACCAGCTTTCTTT | CAWSVFGAPAFF
TRBJ2-2 | 13 | TRBV10-3 | NA | NA | TGTGCCATCAGTGAGTCTTCCAACTGGGAGCTGTTTTTT | CAISESSNWELFF
TRBJ1-1 | 13 | TRBV4-3 | NA | NA | TGCGCCAGCAGCCGGGCAGGGAACACTGAAGCTTTCTTT | CASSRAGNTEAFF
TRBJ2-7 | 14 | TRBV10-2 | NA | once | TGCGCCAGCAGTGATGCAGTGCGCCTGTCCGAGCAGTACTTC | CASSDAVRLSEQYF
TRBJ2-5 | 16 | TRBV4-2 | TRBD1 | NA | TGTGCCAGCAGCCGCCCGGGGACAGCGTTTCAAGAGACCCAGTACTTC | CASSRPGTAFQETQYF
TRBJ1-5 | 16 | TRBV4-1 | TRBD1 | NA | TGCGCCAGCAGCCAAGATTCTGGACAGGTGGGCCAGCCCCAGCATTTT | CASSQDSGQVGQPQHF
TRBJ2-3 | 11 | TRBV2 | NA | NA | TGTGCCAGCAGCTCCACAGATACGCAGTATTTT | CASSSTDTQYF
TRBJ1-6 | 15 | TRBV28 | NA | NA | TGTGCCAGCAGTACCCAGAGCTCCTATAATTCACCCCTCCACTTT | CASSTQSSYNSPLHF
TRBJ2-7 | 12 | TRBV13 | NA | NA | TGTGCCAGCAGCTTTGACGGGGTCGAGCAGTACTTC | CASSFDGVEQYF
TRBJ2-2 | 13 | TRBV10-1 | NA | NA | TGCGCCAGCAACGACAAAGGCACCGGGGAGCTGTTTTTT | CASNDKGTGELFF
TRBJ2-2 | 16 | TRBV19 | TRBD2 | NA | TGTGCCAGTAGTATAGCGAGTAGCGGGGTGGCCGGGGAGCTGTTTTTT | CASSIASSGVAGELFF
TRBJ2-3 | 15 | TRBV6-1 | TRBD1 | NA | TGTGCCAGCAGTACGCCGGGACAGCTCACAGATACGCAGTATTTT | CASSTPGQLTDTQYF
TRBJ2-7 | 18 | TRBV5-6 | TRBD2 | once | TGTGCCAGCAGCTTGGGGGAGGTGAGGCGGGGGGGCCTCTACGAGCAGTACTTC | CASSLGEVRRGGLYEQYF
TRBJ2-2 | 13 | TRBV6-6 | TRBD1 | NA | TGTGCCAGCAGTTTCGACAGGGGTGGGGAGCTGTTTTTT | CASSFDRGGELFF